This TCR beta chain derives from a study of blood T cell repertoires in COVID-19. Study-wide context: T cells, B-cell-depleted T cells, or PBMCs provided the cDNA or gDNA that served as material.

V lost 3 bases to trimming and J lost 3 bases, with 14 bases between them. The length of the CDR3 is 15 residues. CDR1 MNHEY and CDR2 SMNVEV come from the germline V gene (reference sequence). Authors' methods: The assay estimated nucleated cells by amplifying reference gene primers. Clones were read by immunoSEQ multiplex PCR, and TCRdb kept only the in-frame ones, dropping some. V, J and clone size were drawn from that table, and D and trimming were deduced from the DNA. The repertoire holds roughly 150,000 clones, with about nine tenths as singletons. The chain combines TRBV27 with TRBJ1-1; unclear D gene. The TCR originated in a woman between 65 and 79 years old with acute or convalescent COVID-19. Sequencing was carried out using peripheral blood. CDR3 nucleotides: TGTGCCAGCAGTTTCAAACCCACCCTATACACTGAAGCTTTCTTT. As protein: CASSFKPTLYTEAFF.